The clone carrying this T cell receptor (beta chain) was picked up a small number of times. Caucasian adults living in Nashville, Tennessee, provided all samples. This record comes from a study of shared clonotypes between healthy human individuals. The quantity of DNA used in unsorted PBMC replicate PCRs was roughly 300 ng, corresponding to 25,000 to 35,000 T cell genomes. The repertoire was sequenced with immunoSEQ multiplex PCR; TCRdb's copy has only in-frame clones and lacks some. The data show 530,000 or so clones, about 75% seen once. This receptor was taken from a woman between 40 and 50 years old in good health. Some clones in this sample may be carry-over from other donors' samples. Sequenced sample: PBMCs.

CDR3 nucleotides: TGTGCCAGCGGGCGAGGGGGAGGGCCGTACGAGCAGTACTTC. Protein product: CASGRGGGPYEQYF. This chain joins TRBV7-2 and TRBJ2-7, with a weak D call TRBD2 (7 bases). The length of the CDR3 is 14 residues. Trimming shortened V by 8 bases and J by 4 bases, and 18 bases separated the two germline ends. The germline gives CDR1 SGHTA, CDR2 FQGNSA.